The sequence of this T cell receptor beta chain was determined in a study of T cell changes during pregnancy in multiple sclerosis. The method was immunoSEQ multiplex PCR; TCRdb's version includes in-frame clones alone and lacks a portion of them. This table has tens of thousands of clones, more than 85% appearing once. The germline V gene has CDR1 SEHNR and CDR2 FQNEAQ (reference sequence). Trimming cost V 4 bases and J 5 bases; bases outside gene matches: 10. The CDR3 totals 16 residues. Worth noting for this clone: In the same sample, other DNA sequences code for this CDR3.

The chain joins TRBV7-9 to TRBJ2-5; 10 bases agree with TRBD2. The sample was CD8+ T cells from peripheral blood mononuclear cells, taken after pregnancy. The sequence came from a female donor with multiple sclerosis, enrolled in a pregnancy study. CDR3: CASSSSLAGGRETQYF. CDR3 coding DNA: TGTGCCAGCAGCTCTTCGTTAGCGGGGGGCCGGGAGACCCAGTACTTC.